The 9 T cell receptor beta chains presented below share a single source sample, sequenced in a study of OX40 agonist ivuxolimab in advanced cancers. Only in-frame clones appear in the TCRdb table, and some are missing; sequencing was by immunoSEQ multiplex PCR. Here the sample spans 60,000 to 85,000 clones, around 92% being singletons. The specimen comprised CD4+ or CD8+ T cells sorted from blood, sampled in a trial of the OX40 agonist ivuxolimab. The receptors shown here come from an adult with an advanced solid tumor such as melanoma, head and neck, liver or kidney cancer.

The genes are TRBV7-9 and TRBJ2-1; no clear D gene. Trimming removed 3 bases at V and 7 bases at J, with 7 bases between. The CDR3 spans 12 residues. The germline CDR1 and CDR2 sequences are SEHNR and FQNEAQ (reference sequence). CDR3 coding DNA: TGTGCCAGCAGCTTGGGCTGGAATGAGCAGTTCTTC. This codes for CASSLGWNEQFF.

The chain combines TRBV11-2 with TRBJ1-5, with D unresolved. The germline V gene has CDR1 SGHAT and CDR2 FQNNGV. The CDR3 is 13 amino acids. The V and J ends lost 1 base and 2 bases respectively, with 3 bases between them. The CDR3 loop reads CASSLAGNQPQHF. CDR3 coding DNA: TGTGCCAGCAGCTTAGCGGGCAATCAGCCCCAGCATTTT.

V gene TRBV6-6 combines with J gene TRBJ2-2; 7 bases fit TRBD2. This CDR3 spans 15 amino acids. V was clipped by 10 bases and J by 3 bases; unmatched bases: 11. Germline V gene lookup returns CDR1 MNHNY and CDR2 SVGAGI (reference sequence). CDR3 in DNA: TGTGCCATCAATCCCGGGACTATCGACACCGGGGAGCTGTTTTTT. Amino acid sequence: CAINPGTIDTGELFF.

The chain couples TRBV13 to TRBJ2-5, with 7 bases aligning to TRBD1. The CDR3 runs 13 residues. The ends lost 5 bases at V and 3 bases at J; junction bases unmatched: 3. CDR1 is PRHDT, CDR2 FYEKMQ, per germline (reference sequence). CDR3 residues: CASSPGTEETQYF. CDR3 DNA: TGTGCCAGCAGCCCCGGGACAGAAGAGACCCAGTACTTC.

V gene TRBV6-1 combines with J gene TRBJ2-4, with D tentatively TRBD2 (5 bases). The germline gives CDR1 MNHNS, CDR2 SASEGT. V gave up 5 bases and J gave up 8 bases, with 19 bases separating them. The CDR3 runs 15 residues. The CDR3 bases are TGTGCCAGCAGTCCCCGGTTTGGGTCCGGGGACATTCAGTACTTC. Amino acids: CASSPRFGSGDIQYF.

This chain uses TRBV19 with TRBJ2-7, with D perhaps matching TRBD1 (7 bases). Looked up from germline, CDR1 is LNHDA and CDR2 is SQIVND (reference sequence). This CDR3 contains 13 residues. Trimming removed 10 bases at V and 3 bases at J, with 16 bases between. Here the CDR3 reads CATSRGENYEQYF. CDR3 nucleotides: TGTGCCACCTCCAGGGGGGAAAACTACGAGCAGTACTTC.

The J gene is TRBJ2-7, the V gene TRBV4-1, with D possibly TRBD2 on 5 matching bases. V was clipped by 3 bases and J by 4 bases, with 13 bases between them. The CDR3 is 14 amino acids. Germline V gives CDR1 MGHRA, CDR2 YSYEKL. The CDR3 DNA reads TGCGCCAGCAGCCATATAGGCGAGGGATACGAGCAGTACTTC. This encodes CASSHIGEGYEQYF.

This sequence joins TRBV7-9 and TRBJ2-5; D unclear. The CDR3 sequence is 14 residues long. Trimming pared 6 bases from V and 5 bases from J, leaving 16 bases between. Per the germline V gene, CDR1 is SEHNR and CDR2 is FQNEAQ (reference sequence). The chain's CDR3 is CASSPRGSYETQYF. Here the CDR3 DNA reads TGTGCCAGCAGTCCACGCGGTAGCTATGAGACCCAGTACTTC.

The rearrangement joins TRBV7-9 to TRBJ1-4; D call uncertain. This CDR3 comprises 15 residues. Germline V gene data show CDR1 as SEHNR and CDR2 as FQNEAQ (reference sequence). V lost 1 base and J 12 bases, leaving 18 bases between the germline ends. Here the CDR3 DNA reads TGTGCCAGCAGCTTAGGAGCCCCGCAGGCGTCGGAACTGTTTTTT. This codes for CASSLGAPQASELFF.